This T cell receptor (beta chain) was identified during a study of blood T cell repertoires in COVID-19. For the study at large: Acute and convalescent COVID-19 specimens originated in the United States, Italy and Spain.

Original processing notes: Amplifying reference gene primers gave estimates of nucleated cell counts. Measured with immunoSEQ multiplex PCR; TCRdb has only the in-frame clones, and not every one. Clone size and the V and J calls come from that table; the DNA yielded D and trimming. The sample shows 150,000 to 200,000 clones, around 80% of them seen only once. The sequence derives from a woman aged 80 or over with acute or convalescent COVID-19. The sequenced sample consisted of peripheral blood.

The CDR3 DNA follows: TGTGCCACCGAGTCCATATTGAGCGGCGGCACAGATACGCAGTATTTT. It translates to CATESILSGGTDTQYF. The V gene is TRBV15, the J gene TRBJ2-3; D may be TRBD2 (5 bases). Between the trimmed V and J ends, which lost 8 bases and 1 base, there was a span of 19 bases. Germline V gene data show CDR1 as LNHNV and CDR2 as YYDKDF (reference sequence). CDR3 length: 16 residues.